This T cell receptor beta chain was found in a study of T-cell reconstitution after alpha-beta-depleted transplantation in children. In germline, CDR1 is SGHAT, CDR2 FQNNGV. CDR3 length: 14 residues. V was shortened by 5 bases and J by 1 base, with 11 bases between the two germline ends. The TCRbeta library was prepared with unique molecular identifiers. TCRdb recomputed calls from the PCR reads with MiXCR, one row per CDR3 protein. The sample includes 200,000 to 250,000 distinct CDR3 sequences, roughly a tenth of them seen just once. This receptor was identified in a human donor who donated a stem cell graft to a child with acute lymphoblastic leukemia. The sequences come from PBMCs from the stem cell graft donor, collected from the stem cell graft. The chain uses TRBV11-2 and TRBJ1-1; a possible D gene is TRBD1 (6 bases). The CDR3 loop is CASSRGGRNTEAFF. CDR3 DNA sequence: TGTGCCAGCAGCCGAGGGGGTCGGAACACTGAAGCTTTCTTT. Filled out from reference TRBV11-2 and TRBJ1-1, the complete variable domain reads EAGVAQSPRYKIIEKRQSVAFWCNPISGHATLYWYQQILGQGPKLLIQFQNNGVVDDSQLPKDRFSAERLKGVDSTLKIQPAKLEDSAVYLCASSRGGRNTEAFFGQGTRLTVV.